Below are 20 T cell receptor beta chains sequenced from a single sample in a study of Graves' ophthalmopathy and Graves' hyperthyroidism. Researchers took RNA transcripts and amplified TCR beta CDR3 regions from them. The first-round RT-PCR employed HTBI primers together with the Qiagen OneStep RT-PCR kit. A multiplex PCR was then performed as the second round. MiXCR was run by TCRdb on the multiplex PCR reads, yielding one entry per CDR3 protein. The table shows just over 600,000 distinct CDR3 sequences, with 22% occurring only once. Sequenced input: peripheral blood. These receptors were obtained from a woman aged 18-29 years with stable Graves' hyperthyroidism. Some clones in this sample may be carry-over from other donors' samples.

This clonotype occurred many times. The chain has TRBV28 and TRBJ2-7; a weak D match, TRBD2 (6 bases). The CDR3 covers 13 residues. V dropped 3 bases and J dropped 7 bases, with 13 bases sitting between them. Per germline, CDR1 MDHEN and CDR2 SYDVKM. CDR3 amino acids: CASSLEGIREQYF. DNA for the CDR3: TGTGCCAGCAGTTTGGAGGGGATAAGGGAGCAGTACTTC.

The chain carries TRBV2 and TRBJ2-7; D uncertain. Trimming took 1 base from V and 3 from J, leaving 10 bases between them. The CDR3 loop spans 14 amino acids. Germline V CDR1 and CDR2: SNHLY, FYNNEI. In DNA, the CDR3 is TGTGCCAGCAGTGAAGAGTGGGATGTCTACGAGCAGTACTTC. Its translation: CASSEEWDVYEQYF.

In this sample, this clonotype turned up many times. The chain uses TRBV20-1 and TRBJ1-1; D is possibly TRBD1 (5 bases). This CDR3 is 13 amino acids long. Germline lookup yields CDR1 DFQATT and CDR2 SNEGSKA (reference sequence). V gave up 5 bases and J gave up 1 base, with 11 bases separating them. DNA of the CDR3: TGCAGTGCTGCGGGACGGAGGAACACTGAAGCTTTCTTT. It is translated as CSAAGRRNTEAFF.

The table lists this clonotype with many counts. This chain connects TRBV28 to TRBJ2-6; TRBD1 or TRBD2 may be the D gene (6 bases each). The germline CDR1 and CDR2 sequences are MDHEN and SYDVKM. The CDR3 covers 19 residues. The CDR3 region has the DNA TGTGCAACCAGAGGAAGAGGGGGGAGAGGGGGGACTGGGGCCAACGTCCTGACTTTC. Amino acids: CATRGRGGRGGTGANVLTF.

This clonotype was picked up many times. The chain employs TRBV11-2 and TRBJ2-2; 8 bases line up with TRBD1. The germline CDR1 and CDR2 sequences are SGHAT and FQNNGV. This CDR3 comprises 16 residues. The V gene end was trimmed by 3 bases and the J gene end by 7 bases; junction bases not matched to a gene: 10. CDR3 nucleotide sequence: TGTGCCAGCAGCTTTGGACCGGAGGGGACAGGCGGGGAGCTGTTTTTT. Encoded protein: CASSFGPEGTGGELFF.

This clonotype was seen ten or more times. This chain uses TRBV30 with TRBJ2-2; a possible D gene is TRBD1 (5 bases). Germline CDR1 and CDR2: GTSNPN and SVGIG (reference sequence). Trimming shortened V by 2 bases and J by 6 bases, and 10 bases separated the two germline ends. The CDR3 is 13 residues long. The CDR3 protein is CAWSPRVAGELFF. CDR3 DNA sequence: TGTGCCTGGAGTCCCAGGGTAGCCGGGGAGCTGTTTTTT.

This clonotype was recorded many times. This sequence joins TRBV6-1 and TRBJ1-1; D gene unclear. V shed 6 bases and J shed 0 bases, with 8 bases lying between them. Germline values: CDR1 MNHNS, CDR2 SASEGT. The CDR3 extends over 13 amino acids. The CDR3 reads CASSMNMNTEAFF. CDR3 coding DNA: TGTGCCAGCAGCATGAACATGAACACTGAAGCTTTCTTT.

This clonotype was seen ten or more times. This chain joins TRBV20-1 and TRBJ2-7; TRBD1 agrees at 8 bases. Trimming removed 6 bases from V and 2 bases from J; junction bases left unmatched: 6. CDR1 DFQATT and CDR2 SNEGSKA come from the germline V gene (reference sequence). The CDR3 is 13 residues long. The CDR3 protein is CSAADRVPYEQYF. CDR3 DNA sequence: TGCAGTGCCGCGGACAGGGTCCCCTACGAGCAGTACTTC.

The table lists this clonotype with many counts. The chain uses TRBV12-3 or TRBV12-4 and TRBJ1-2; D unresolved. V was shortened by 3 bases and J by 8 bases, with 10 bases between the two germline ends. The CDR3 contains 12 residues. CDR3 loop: CASSLTGSGYTF. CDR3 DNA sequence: TGTGCCAGCAGTTTGACGGGTAGCGGCTACACCTTC.

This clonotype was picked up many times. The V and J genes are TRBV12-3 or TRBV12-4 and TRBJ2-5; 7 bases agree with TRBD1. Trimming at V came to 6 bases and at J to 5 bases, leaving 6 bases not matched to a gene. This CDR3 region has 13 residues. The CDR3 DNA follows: TGTGCCAGCAGCCAGACAGGGTTGGAGACCCAGTACTTC. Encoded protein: CASSQTGLETQYF.

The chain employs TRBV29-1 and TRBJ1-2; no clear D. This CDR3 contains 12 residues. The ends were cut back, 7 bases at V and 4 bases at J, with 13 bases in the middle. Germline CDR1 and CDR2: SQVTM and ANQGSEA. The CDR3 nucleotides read TGCAGCGACCAAACAGAGAGCTATGGCTACACCTTC. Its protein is CSDQTESYGYTF.

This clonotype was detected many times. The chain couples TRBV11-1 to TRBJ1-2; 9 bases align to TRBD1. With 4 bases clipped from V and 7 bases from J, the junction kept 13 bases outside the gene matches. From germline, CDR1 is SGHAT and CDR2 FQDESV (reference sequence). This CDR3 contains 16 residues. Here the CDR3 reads CASSSLRQGESGGYTF. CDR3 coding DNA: TGTGCCAGCAGCTCACTGCGACAGGGGGAATCGGGTGGCTACACCTTC.

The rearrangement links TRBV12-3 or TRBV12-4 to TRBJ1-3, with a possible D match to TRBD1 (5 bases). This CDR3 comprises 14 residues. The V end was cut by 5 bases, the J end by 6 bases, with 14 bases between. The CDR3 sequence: CASSPGEGANTIYF. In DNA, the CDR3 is TGTGCCAGCAGTCCAGGCGAAGGGGCAAACACCATATATTTT.

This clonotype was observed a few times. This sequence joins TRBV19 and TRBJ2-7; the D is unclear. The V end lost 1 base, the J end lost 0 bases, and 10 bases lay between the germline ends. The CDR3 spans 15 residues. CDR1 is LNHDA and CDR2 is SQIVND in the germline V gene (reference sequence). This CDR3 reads CASSIVYTGSYEQYF. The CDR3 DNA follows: TGTGCCAGTAGTATAGTCTACACCGGCTCCTACGAGCAGTACTTC.

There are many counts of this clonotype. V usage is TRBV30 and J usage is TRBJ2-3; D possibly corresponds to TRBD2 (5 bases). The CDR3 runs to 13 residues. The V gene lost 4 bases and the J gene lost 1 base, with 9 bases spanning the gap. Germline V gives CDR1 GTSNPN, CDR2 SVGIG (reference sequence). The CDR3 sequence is CAWNFGGTDTQYF. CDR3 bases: TGTGCCTGGAATTTCGGGGGCACAGATACGCAGTATTTT.

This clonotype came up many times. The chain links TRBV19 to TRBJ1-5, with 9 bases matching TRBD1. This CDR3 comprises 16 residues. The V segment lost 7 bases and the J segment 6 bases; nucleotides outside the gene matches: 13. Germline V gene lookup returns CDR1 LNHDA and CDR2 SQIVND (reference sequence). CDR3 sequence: CASTLYPGQGFQPQHF. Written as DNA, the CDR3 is TGTGCCAGTACCTTATACCCGGGACAGGGTTTTCAGCCCCAGCATTTT.

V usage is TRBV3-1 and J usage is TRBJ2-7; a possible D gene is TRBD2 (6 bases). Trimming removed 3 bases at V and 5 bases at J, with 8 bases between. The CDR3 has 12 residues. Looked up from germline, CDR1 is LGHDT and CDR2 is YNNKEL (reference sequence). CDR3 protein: CASSHGSNEQYF. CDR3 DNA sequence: TGTGCCAGCAGCCACGGGAGCAACGAGCAGTACTTC.

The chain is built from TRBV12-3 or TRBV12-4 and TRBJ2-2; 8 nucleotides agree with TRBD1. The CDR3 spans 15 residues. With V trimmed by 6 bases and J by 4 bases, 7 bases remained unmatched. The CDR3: CASSPGTGFTGELFF. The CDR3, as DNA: TGTGCCAGCAGCCCCGGGACAGGATTCACCGGGGAGCTGTTTTTT.

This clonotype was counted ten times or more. DNA for the CDR3: TGTGCCTGGGACAATCTCAAAAACATTCAGTACTTC. Its translation: CAWDNLKNIQYF. The V and J genes are TRBV30 and TRBJ2-4; D unclear. V gave up 5 bases and J gave up 3 bases, with 8 bases separating them. CDR1 and CDR2 from the germline V gene are GTSNPN and SVGIG (reference sequence). This CDR3 has 12 residues.

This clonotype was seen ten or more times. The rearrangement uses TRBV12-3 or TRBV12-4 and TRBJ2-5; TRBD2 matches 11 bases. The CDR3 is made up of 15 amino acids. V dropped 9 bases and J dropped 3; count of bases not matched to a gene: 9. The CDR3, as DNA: TGTGCCAGTAAAAACCGACTAGCGGGAAAAGAGACCCAGTACTTC. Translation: CASKNRLAGKETQYF.